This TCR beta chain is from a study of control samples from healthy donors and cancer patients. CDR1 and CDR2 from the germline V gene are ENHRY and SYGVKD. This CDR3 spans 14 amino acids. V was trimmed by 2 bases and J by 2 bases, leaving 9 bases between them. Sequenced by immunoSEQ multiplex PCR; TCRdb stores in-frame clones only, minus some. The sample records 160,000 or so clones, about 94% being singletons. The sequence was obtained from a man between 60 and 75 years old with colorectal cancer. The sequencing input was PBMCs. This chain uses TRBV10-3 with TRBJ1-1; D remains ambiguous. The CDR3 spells CAISELGVNTEAFF. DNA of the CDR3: TGTGCCATCAGTGAGCTGGGTGTCAACACTGAAGCTTTCTTT.